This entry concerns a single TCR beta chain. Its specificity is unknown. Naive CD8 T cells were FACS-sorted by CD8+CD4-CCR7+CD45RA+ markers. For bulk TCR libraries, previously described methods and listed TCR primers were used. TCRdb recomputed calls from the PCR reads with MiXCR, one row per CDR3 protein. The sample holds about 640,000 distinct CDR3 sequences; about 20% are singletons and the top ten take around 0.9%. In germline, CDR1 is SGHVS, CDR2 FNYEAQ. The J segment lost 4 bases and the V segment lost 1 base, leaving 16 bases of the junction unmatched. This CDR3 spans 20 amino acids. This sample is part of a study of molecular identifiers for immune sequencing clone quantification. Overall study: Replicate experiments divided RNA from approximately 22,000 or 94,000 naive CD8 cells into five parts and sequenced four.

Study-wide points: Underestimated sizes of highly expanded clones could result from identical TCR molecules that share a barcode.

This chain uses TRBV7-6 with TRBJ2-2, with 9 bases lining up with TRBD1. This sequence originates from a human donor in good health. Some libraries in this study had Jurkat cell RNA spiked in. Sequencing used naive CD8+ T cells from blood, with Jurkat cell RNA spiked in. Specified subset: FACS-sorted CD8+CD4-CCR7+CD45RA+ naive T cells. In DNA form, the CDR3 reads TGTGCCAGCAGCTTAGTAGTCGGAGAATTACAGGGGGCTGTCACCGGGGAGCTGTTTTTT. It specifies CASSLVVGELQGAVTGELFF.